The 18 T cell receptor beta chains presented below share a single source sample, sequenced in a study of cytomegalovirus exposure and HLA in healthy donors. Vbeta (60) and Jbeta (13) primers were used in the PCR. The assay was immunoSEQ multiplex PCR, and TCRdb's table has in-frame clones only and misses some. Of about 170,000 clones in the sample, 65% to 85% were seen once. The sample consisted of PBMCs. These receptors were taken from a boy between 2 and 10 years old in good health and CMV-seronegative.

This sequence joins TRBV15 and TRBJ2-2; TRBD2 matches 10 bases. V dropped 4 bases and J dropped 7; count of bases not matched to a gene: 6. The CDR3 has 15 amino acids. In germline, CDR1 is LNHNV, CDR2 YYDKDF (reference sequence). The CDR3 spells CATSISGREFGELFF. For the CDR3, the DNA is TGTGCCACCAGCATCAGCGGGAGGGAGTTCGGGGAGCTGTTTTTT.

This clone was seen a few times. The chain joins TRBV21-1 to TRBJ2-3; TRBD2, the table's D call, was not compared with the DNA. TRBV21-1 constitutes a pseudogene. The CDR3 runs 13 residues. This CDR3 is CASKRSLGDTQYF. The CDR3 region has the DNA TGTGCCAGCAAGAGGTCCCTGGGAGATACGCAGTATTTT.

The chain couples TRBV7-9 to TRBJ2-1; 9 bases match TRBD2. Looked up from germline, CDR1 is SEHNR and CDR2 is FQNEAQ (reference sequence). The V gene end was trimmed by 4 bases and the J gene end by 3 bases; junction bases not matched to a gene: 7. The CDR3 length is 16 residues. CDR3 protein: CASSSPPTSGYNEQFF. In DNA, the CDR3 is TGTGCCAGCAGCTCCCCCCCGACTAGCGGCTACAATGAGCAGTTCTTC.

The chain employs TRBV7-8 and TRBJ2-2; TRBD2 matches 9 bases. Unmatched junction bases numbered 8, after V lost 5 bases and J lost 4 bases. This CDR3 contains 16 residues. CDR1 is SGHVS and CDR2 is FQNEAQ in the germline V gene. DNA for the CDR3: TGTGCCAGCAGCCTAAAAAGACTAGCGGCCACCGGGGAGCTGTTTTTT. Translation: CASSLKRLAATGELFF. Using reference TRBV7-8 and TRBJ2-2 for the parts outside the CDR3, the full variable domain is GAGVSQSPRYKVAKRGQDVALRCDPISGHVSLFWYQQALGQGPEFLTYFQNEAQLDKSGLPSDRFFAERPEGSVSTLKIQRTQQEDSAVYLCASSLKRLAATGELFFGEGSRLTVL.

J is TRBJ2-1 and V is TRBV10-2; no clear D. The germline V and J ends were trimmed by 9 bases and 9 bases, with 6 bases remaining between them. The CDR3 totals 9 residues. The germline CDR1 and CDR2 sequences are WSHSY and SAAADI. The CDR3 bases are TGCGCCAGGTCGGGTGAGCAGTTCTTC. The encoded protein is CARSGEQFF.

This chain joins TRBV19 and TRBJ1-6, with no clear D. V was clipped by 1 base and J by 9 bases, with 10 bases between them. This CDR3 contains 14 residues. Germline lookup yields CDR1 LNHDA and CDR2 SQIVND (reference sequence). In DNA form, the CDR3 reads TGTGCCAGTAGTATAGCCGGGGTAGGTTCACCCCTCCACTTT. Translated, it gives CASSIAGVGSPLHF.

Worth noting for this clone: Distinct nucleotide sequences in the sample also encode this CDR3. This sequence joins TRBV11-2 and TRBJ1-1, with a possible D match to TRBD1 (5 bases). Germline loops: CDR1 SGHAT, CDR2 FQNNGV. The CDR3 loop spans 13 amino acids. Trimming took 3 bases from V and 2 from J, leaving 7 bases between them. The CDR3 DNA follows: TGTGCCAGCAGCTTGGGGCGCAACACTGAAGCTTTCTTT. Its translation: CASSLGRNTEAFF.

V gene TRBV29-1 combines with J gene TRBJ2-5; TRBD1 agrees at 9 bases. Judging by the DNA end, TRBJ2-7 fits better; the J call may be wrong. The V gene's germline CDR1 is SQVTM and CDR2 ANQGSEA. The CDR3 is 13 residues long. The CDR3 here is CSASRTGAGEQYF. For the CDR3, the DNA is TGCAGCGCTAGCCGGACAGGGGCTGGCGAGCAGTACTTC.

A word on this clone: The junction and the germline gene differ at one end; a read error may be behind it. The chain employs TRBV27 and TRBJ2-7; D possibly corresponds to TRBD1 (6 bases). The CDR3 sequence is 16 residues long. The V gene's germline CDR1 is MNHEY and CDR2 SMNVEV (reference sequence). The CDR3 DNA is TGTGTCAGCAGTCCCTTTATCCGGGACACGAAATACGAGCAGTACTTC. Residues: CVSSPFIRDTKYEQYF.

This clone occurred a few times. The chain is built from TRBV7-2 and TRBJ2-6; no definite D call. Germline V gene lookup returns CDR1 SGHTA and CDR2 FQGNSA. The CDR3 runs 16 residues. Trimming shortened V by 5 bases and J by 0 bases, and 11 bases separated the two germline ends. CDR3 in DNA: TGTGCCAGCAGCCTAACACAGTACTCTGGGGCCAACGTCCTGACTTTC. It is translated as CASSLTQYSGANVLTF. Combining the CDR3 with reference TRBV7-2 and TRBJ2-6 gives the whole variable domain GAGVSQSPSNKVTEKGKDVELRCDPISGHTALYWYRQSLGQGLEFLIYFQGNSAPDKSGLPSDRFSAERTGGSVSTLTIQRTQQEDSAVYLCASSLTQYSGANVLTFGAGSRLTVL.

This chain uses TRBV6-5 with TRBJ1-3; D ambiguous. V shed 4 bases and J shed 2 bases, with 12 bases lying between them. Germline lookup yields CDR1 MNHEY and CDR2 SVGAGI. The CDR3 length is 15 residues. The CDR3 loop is CASSLHATTGNTIYF. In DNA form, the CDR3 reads TGTGCCAGCAGTTTACACGCGACAACTGGAAACACCATATATTTT.

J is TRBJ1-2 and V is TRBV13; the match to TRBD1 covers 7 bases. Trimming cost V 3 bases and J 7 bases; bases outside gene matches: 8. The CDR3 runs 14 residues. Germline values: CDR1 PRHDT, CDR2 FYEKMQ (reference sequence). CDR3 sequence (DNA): TGTGCCAGCAGCTTCCCAGGGGGGATGGGTGGCTACACCTTC. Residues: CASSFPGGMGGYTF.

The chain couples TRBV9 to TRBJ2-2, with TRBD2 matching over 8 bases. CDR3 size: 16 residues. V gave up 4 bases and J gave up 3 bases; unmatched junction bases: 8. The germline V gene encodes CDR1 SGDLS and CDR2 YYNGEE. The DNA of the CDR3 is TGTGCCAGCAGCTATCCGCGGGGGGCGGACACCGGGGAGCTGTTTTTT. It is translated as CASSYPRGADTGELFF.

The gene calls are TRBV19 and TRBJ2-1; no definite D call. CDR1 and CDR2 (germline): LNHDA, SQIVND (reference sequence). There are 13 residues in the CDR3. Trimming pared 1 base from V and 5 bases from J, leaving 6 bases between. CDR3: CASSIGINNEQFF. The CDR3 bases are TGTGCCAGTAGTATAGGTATAAACAATGAGCAGTTCTTC.

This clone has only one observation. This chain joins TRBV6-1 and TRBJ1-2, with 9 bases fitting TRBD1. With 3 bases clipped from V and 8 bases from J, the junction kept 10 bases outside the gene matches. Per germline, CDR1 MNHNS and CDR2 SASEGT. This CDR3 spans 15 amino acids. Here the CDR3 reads CASSDVRDRESGYTF. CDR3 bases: TGTGCCAGCAGTGACGTAAGGGACAGGGAGAGCGGCTACACCTTC.

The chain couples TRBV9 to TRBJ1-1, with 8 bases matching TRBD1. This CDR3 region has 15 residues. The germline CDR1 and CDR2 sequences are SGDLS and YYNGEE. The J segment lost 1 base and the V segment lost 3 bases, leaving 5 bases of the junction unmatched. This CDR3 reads CASSAQTGENTEAFF. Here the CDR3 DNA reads TGTGCCAGCAGCGCCCAGACAGGGGAGAACACTGAAGCTTTCTTT.

The DNA of the CDR3 is TGTGCCAGCAGCTTAGGCGGTTCCTATGGCTACACCTTC. This translates into CASSLGGSYGYTF. This chain joins TRBV7-6 and TRBJ1-2; D is ambiguous. The CDR3 consists of 13 residues. Germline V gene sequence: CDR1 SGHVS, CDR2 FNYEAQ. The V gene lost 1 base and the J gene lost 4 bases, with 7 bases spanning the gap. Complete variable domain (other parts from reference TRBV7-6 and TRBJ1-2): GAGVSQSPRYKVTKRGQDVALRCDPISGHVSLYWYRQALGQGPEFLTYFNYEAQQDKSGLPNDRFSAERPEGSISTLTIQRTEQRDSAMYRCASSLGGSYGYTFGSGTRLTVV.

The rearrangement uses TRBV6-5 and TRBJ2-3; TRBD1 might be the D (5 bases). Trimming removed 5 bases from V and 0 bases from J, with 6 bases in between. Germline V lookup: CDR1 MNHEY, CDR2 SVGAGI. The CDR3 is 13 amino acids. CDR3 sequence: CASSRQSTDTQYF. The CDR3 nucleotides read TGTGCCAGCAGTCGACAGAGCACAGATACGCAGTATTTT.